A single sample gave rise to the 25 T cell receptor beta chains below, sequenced in a study of blood T cell repertoires in COVID-19 (dated by TCRdb to the early 2020s). The library was obtained by the immunoSEQ multiplex PCR assay. This is the immuneACCESS table as TCRdb keeps it, with only in-frame sequences that have V and J called. A part of the clones is gone; compared with another copy, unresolved V genes explain less than half, and the rest is unexplained. This sample gives 200,000 to 250,000 clones in total; about 83% of them show up just once. Jointly, the top ten make up 9% to 15% of the sample. Sequencing input: peripheral blood. The receptors derive from a man older than 75 with acute or convalescent COVID-19.

The rearrangement joins TRBV29-1 to TRBJ1-1; D uncertain. Trimming removed 5 bases from V and 4 bases from J, with 11 bases in between. This CDR3 is built from 12 residues. Germline CDR1 and CDR2: SQVTM and ANQGSEA. Here the CDR3 reads CSVLEGPTEAFF. The CDR3 region has the DNA TGCAGCGTTCTCGAGGGCCCCACTGAAGCTTTCTTT.

The rearrangement joins TRBV6-2 or TRBV6-3 to TRBJ2-6; 10 positions match TRBD1. V lost 5 bases to trimming and J lost 0 bases; unmatched junction nucleotides: 4. CDR1 and CDR2 (germline): MNHEY, SVGEGT. This CDR3 region has 17 residues. The DNA for the CDR3 is TGTGCCAGCAGTCCCGGACAGGGGGTCTCTGGGGCCAACGTCCTGACTTTC. Amino acid sequence: CASSPGQGVSGANVLTF.

V usage is TRBV10-3 and J usage is TRBJ2-7, with 10 bases that match TRBD2. This CDR3 comprises 13 residues. V gave up 8 bases and J gave up 6 bases; unmatched junction bases: 7. The germline V gene has CDR1 ENHRY and CDR2 SYGVKD. In nucleotides, the CDR3 is TGTGCCATCGGTTCGCTAGCGGGAGCCGAGCAGTACTTC. Protein product: CAIGSLAGAEQYF.

This clone has a handful of counts. J is TRBJ1-1 and V is TRBV7-9, with D uncertain. The CDR3 is 14 residues long. Germline assignment: CDR1 SEHNR and CDR2 FQNEAQ (reference sequence). The V end was cut by 0 bases, the J end by 7 bases, with 12 bases between. CDR3 in amino acids: CASSLATWRGEAFF. The CDR3 DNA reads TGTGCCAGCAGCTTAGCCACGTGGCGGGGTGAAGCTTTCTTT.

The chain combines TRBV5-4 with TRBJ1-1; D is undetermined. The V end lost 3 bases, the J end lost 3 bases, and 24 bases lay between the germline ends. The CDR3 spans 18 residues. The germline V gene has CDR1 SGHNT and CDR2 YYREEE (reference sequence). CDR3 loop: CASSSPEGWYQRDTEAFF. In nucleotides, the CDR3 is TGTGCCAGCAGCTCCCCCGAGGGTTGGTATCAGAGGGACACTGAAGCTTTCTTT.

The genes are TRBV15 and TRBJ2-5; maybe TRBD1 (5 bases). Germline-derived CDR1 and CDR2 are LNHNV and YYDKDF (reference sequence). The CDR3 consists of 16 residues. The ends were cut back, 0 bases at V and 1 base at J, with 12 bases in the middle. The CDR3 is CATSRDTGNFQETQYF. The CDR3 DNA sequence: TGTGCCACCAGCAGAGATACAGGAAACTTCCAAGAGACCCAGTACTTC.

Notes on this clone: Sequence at one end of the junction differs from germline and may be a read error. The chain is built from TRBV7-7 and TRBJ2-1; possibly TRBD1 for D (6 bases). The CDR3 has 13 amino acids. Germline V gene data show CDR1 as SSHAT and CDR2 as FNYEAQ (reference sequence). The DNA for the CDR3 is TGTGCTAGCAGCCGCACAGGGTACAATGAGCAGTTCTTC. Encoded protein: CASSRTGYNEQFF.

V usage is TRBV7-6 and J usage is TRBJ2-7; 7 nucleotides match TRBD2. This CDR3 is 22 amino acids long. J was trimmed by 2 bases and V by 3 bases; bases with no gene match: 28. The germline V gene has CDR1 SGHVS and CDR2 FNYEAQ. The CDR3 here is CASSLRQVFISGGPGATYEQYF. The CDR3 nucleotides read TGTGCCAGCAGCTTGAGGCAGGTCTTCATTTCGGGGGGACCCGGCGCAACCTACGAGCAGTACTTC. The variable domain in full, with the rest retrieved from reference TRBV7-6 and TRBJ2-7, is GAGVSQSPRYKVTKRGQDVALRCDPISGHVSLYWYRQALGQGPEFLTYFNYEAQQDKSGLPNDRFSAERPEGSISTLTIQRTEQRDSAMYRCASSLRQVFISGGPGATYEQYFGPGTRLTVT.

V is TRBV5-4 and J is TRBJ2-1, with TRBD2 matching 7 bases. V shed 3 bases and J 5 bases; nucleotides not matched to a gene: 8. The CDR3 runs 15 residues. Germline V lookup: CDR1 SGHNT, CDR2 YYREEE (reference sequence). The CDR3: CASSSPLTSHNEQFF. The CDR3 DNA reads TGTGCCAGCAGCTCCCCCCTGACTAGCCACAATGAGCAGTTCTTC.

J is TRBJ2-2 and V is TRBV2; 7 nucleotides agree with TRBD1. Per the germline V gene, CDR1 is SNHLY and CDR2 is FYNNEI. With 4 bases clipped from V and 7 bases from J, the junction kept 3 bases outside the gene matches. There are 13 residues in the CDR3. The CDR3 nucleotides are TGTGCCAGCAGTGGGCAGGGGGACGGGGAGCTGTTTTTT. It encodes CASSGQGDGELFF.

This clone has a single count. The J gene is TRBJ2-7, the V gene TRBV9; possibly TRBD2 for D (5 bases). Trimming stripped 4 bases from V and 3 bases from J, with 11 bases between. The germline gives CDR1 SGDLS, CDR2 YYNGEE. The CDR3 totals 13 residues. CDR3 sequence: CASSIGRDYEQYF. The CDR3 nucleotides read TGTGCCAGCAGCATCGGACGGGACTACGAGCAGTACTTC. The whole variable domain, remainder taken from reference TRBV9 and TRBJ2-7, is DSGVTQTPKHLITATGQRVTLRCSPRSGDLSVYWYQQSLDQGLQFLIQYYNGEERAKGNILERFSAQQFPDLHSELNLSSLELGDSALYFCASSIGRDYEQYFGPGTRLTVT.

This clone showed up just a few times. J is TRBJ1-1 and V is TRBV3-1 (or the pseudogene TRBV3-2); 8 bases align to TRBD1. CDR3 size: 14 residues. Trimming took 2 bases from V and 6 from J; bases not matched to a gene: 5. Germline CDR1 is LGHDT and CDR2 is YNNKEL (reference sequence). The DNA of the CDR3 is TGTGCCAGCAGCCAAAAACAGGGGGGGGCTGAAGCTTTCTTT. Translation: CASSQKQGGAEAFF.

The chain combines TRBV4-2 with TRBJ2-3; maybe TRBD2 (5 bases). The V end lost 4 bases, the J end lost 2 bases, and 16 bases lay between the germline ends. The CDR3 consists of 16 residues. CDR1 and CDR2 from the germline V gene are LGHNA and YNFKEQ. The CDR3 spells CASSPQAVLATDTQYF. In DNA form, the CDR3 reads TGTGCCAGCAGCCCGCAAGCGGTCCTTGCCACAGATACGCAGTATTTT.

This chain uses TRBV3-1 (or the pseudogene TRBV3-2) with TRBJ2-2; 12 nucleotides line up with TRBD2. This CDR3 contains 15 residues. V gave up 5 bases and J gave up 7 bases; unmatched junction bases: 5. In germline, CDR1 is LGHDT, CDR2 YNNKEL (reference sequence). For the CDR3, the DNA is TGTGCCAGCAGCTCGACTAGCGGGAGTGTCGGGGAGCTGTTTTTT. Translation gives CASSSTSGSVGELFF.

This clone was picked up one time. This sequence joins TRBV6-5 and TRBJ2-1, with 7 positions matching TRBD2. Germline CDR1 and CDR2: MNHEY and SVGAGI. The CDR3 covers 15 residues. Trimming took 6 bases from V and 7 from J; bases not matched to a gene: 12. Written as DNA, the CDR3 is TGTGCCAGCAGACCCCCCGGGAGAGCGGGAAATGAGCAGTTCTTC. This encodes CASRPPGRAGNEQFF.

This clone was counted a few times. The chain has TRBV6-5 and TRBJ1-3; 9 nucleotides agree with TRBD1. Germline CDR1 MNHEY, CDR2 SVGAGI. The CDR3 has 15 residues. With V trimmed by 6 bases and J by 3 bases, 6 bases remained unmatched. CDR3 amino acids: CASRPGQGDGNTIYF. CDR3 DNA sequence: TGTGCCAGCAGGCCGGGACAGGGAGATGGAAACACCATATATTTT.

V and J are TRBV3-1 (or the pseudogene TRBV3-2) and TRBJ1-2; the D gene is possibly TRBD1 (6 bases). V was cut by 4 bases and J by 2 bases, with 14 bases left in between. Germline assignment: CDR1 LGHDT and CDR2 YNNKEL (reference sequence). CDR3 length equals 15 residues. The CDR3 protein is CASSLQGSVNYGYTF. CDR3 in DNA: TGTGCCAGCAGCCTCCAGGGGTCGGTGAACTATGGCTACACCTTC.

The V and J genes are TRBV7-6 and TRBJ2-2; TRBD1 matches 8 bases. CDR3 length equals 15 residues. The V gene end was trimmed by 3 bases and the J gene end by 2 bases; junction bases not matched to a gene: 2. Germline V gene data show CDR1 as SGHVS and CDR2 as FNYEAQ. The CDR3 region has the DNA TGTGCCAGCAGCTTTGCAGGGGGCAACACCGGGGAGCTGTTTTTT. This codes for CASSFAGGNTGELFF.

This clone was seen only a few times. V usage is TRBV7-6 and J usage is TRBJ1-6; no definite D call. V lost 3 bases to trimming and J lost 1 base, with 10 bases between them. This CDR3 is 16 amino acids long. CDR1 is SGHVS, CDR2 FNYEAQ, per germline. The CDR3 DNA sequence: TGTGCCAGCAGCTTGTGGTCCCGGTCCTATAATTCACCCCTCCACTTT. Its translation is CASSLWSRSYNSPLHF.

The chain recombines TRBV28 with TRBJ2-1; 9 bases agree with TRBD1. V gave up 6 bases and J gave up 11 bases; unmatched junction bases: 5. Germline CDR1 and CDR2: MDHEN and SYDVKM. The CDR3 spans 12 residues. CDR3 nucleotides: TGTGCCAGCAGAACGGGACAGGGTAAGCAGTTCTTC. Its translation: CASRTGQGKQFF. The whole variable domain, remainder taken from reference TRBV28 and TRBJ2-1, is DVKVTQSSRYLVKRTGEKVFLECVQDMDHENMFWYRQDPGLGLRLIYFSYDVKMKEKGDIPEGYSVSREKKERFSLILESASTNQTSMYLCASRTGQGKQFFGPGTRLTVL.

CDR3 bases: TGTGCCAGCAGCTCGCAGGGTAGCACAGATACGCAGTATTTT. Protein: CASSSQGSTDTQYF. The rearrangement links TRBV5-4 to TRBJ2-3, with D maybe TRBD1 (5 bases). The CDR3 length is 14 residues. The V end was cut by 3 bases, the J end by 0 bases, with 8 bases between. Germline V lookup: CDR1 SGHNT, CDR2 YYREEE (reference sequence).

The chain employs TRBV6-2 or TRBV6-3 and TRBJ2-3; D perhaps matches TRBD1 (6 bases). V lost 2 bases, J lost 0 bases, and 15 bases lay in between. Germline V lookup: CDR1 MNHEY, CDR2 SVGEGT. The CDR3 is 17 amino acids. The CDR3 is CASSYAKGQPSTDTQYF. The DNA for the CDR3 is TGTGCCAGCAGTTACGCTAAAGGACAGCCAAGCACAGATACGCAGTATTTT.

CDR3 in DNA: TGCGCCACCTCGGGGCAGCCGGGACTGAACACCGGGGAGCTGTTTTTT. It yields the protein CATSGQPGLNTGELFF. V and J are TRBV5-1 and TRBJ2-2; D perhaps matches TRBD2 (6 bases). V shed 9 bases and J shed 1 base, with 19 bases lying between them. The CDR3 length is 16 residues. CDR1 is SGHRS and CDR2 is YFSETQ in the germline V gene.

The CDR3 bases are TGCGCCAGCAGCCGGGTTGAGGGACAGGGGCACAATGAGCAGTTCTTC. Translated, it gives CASSRVEGQGHNEQFF. The chain couples TRBV4-1 to TRBJ2-1; 10 positions agree with TRBD1. With 4 bases clipped from V and 5 bases from J, the junction kept 8 bases outside the gene matches. Germline assignment: CDR1 MGHRA and CDR2 YSYEKL. The CDR3 has 16 amino acids.

This clone was observed a handful of times. V gene TRBV28 combines with J gene TRBJ2-2; a possible D gene is TRBD1 (6 bases). Trimming shortened V by 8 bases and J by 7 bases, and 14 bases separated the two germline ends. This CDR3 spans 13 amino acids. CDR1 is MDHEN, CDR2 SYDVKM, per germline. The CDR3 region has the DNA TGTGCCAGCGAAAACAGGGTCGGCGGGGAGCTGTTTTTT. It is translated as CASENRVGGELFF.